Included here is one T cell receptor (beta chain) sequence, with context. Its antigen is as yet unknown. This sample was included in a study of OX40 agonist ivuxolimab in advanced cancers. Overall study context: Those enrolled were 80% to 85% male, with a mean age of about 66 years and ages from about 20 to 85. Study conclusions and caveats: Relative to CD4+, CD8+ T cells held more expanded clones on average.

Repertoires were generated with immunoSEQ multiplex PCR, while TCRdb's copy carries only in-frame clones and drops some. In the table there are about 61,000 clones, roughly 90% of which are singletons. This CDR3 is built from 12 residues. Trimming removed 5 bases at V and 7 bases at J, with 11 bases between. From germline, CDR1 is SEHNR and CDR2 FQNEAQ (reference sequence). The TCR was taken from an adult with an advanced solid tumor such as melanoma, head and neck, liver or kidney cancer. The sequenced sample was CD4+ or CD8+ T cells sorted from blood, obtained in a trial of the OX40 agonist ivuxolimab. This chain joins TRBV7-9 and TRBJ1-1; D remains unclear. The CDR3 is CASSPSQSEAFF. CDR3 in DNA: TGTGCCAGCAGCCCAAGTCAGAGTGAAGCTTTCTTT.